These T cell receptor beta chains were read from a single sample in a study of CD8 T cells in Susac syndrome. A single record per CDR3 protein comes from TCRdb applying MiXCR to the immunoSEQ multiplex PCR reads. The table has fewer than 200,000 distinct CDR3 sequences, approximately 94% seen once. The sample consisted of CD4+ T cells from PBMCs. These receptors were taken from a human donor with Susac syndrome. Both conserved end residues are part of each CDR3. The D gene is left open where the match is weak. Where a row states a size, it is once, few, many or the class of an expanded clone; other rows omit it.

V gene: TRBV20-1
D gene: NA
J gene: TRBJ2-5
clone size: NA
CDR3 protein: CSARDAGKGETQYF
CDR3 DNA: TGCAGTGCTAGAGATGCGGGGAAGGGGGAGACCCAGTACTTC

V gene: TRBV7-9
D gene: NA
J gene: TRBJ2-5
clone size: once
CDR3 protein: CASSLELRFRETQYF
CDR3 DNA: TGTGCCAGCAGCTTAGAGTTGCGGTTTCGGGAGACCCAGTACTTC

V gene: TRBV20-1
D gene: TRBD2
J gene: TRBJ2-1
clone size: NA
CDR3 protein: CSASFQLAGASNKQFF
CDR3 DNA: TGCAGTGCTAGTTTCCAACTAGCGGGGGCCTCCAATAAGCAGTTCTTC

V gene: TRBV4-3
D gene: NA
J gene: TRBJ2-2
clone size: NA
CDR3 protein: CASSQSWGTGELFF
CDR3 DNA: TGCGCCAGCAGCCAGAGCTGGGGGACCGGGGAGCTGTTTTTT

V gene: TRBV18
D gene: TRBD1
J gene: TRBJ1-5
clone size: NA
CDR3 protein: CASSPQAGQDQPQHF
CDR3 DNA: TGTGCCAGCTCACCACAAGCAGGACAGGATCAGCCCCAGCATTTT

V gene: TRBV7-9
D gene: TRBD2
J gene: TRBJ2-1
clone size: NA
CDR3 protein: CASSPITSGAPNEQFF
CDR3 DNA: TGTGCCAGCAGTCCAATTACTAGCGGGGCCCCCAATGAGCAGTTCTTC

V gene: TRBV4-1
D gene: NA
J gene: TRBJ2-6
clone size: NA
CDR3 protein: CASSQPQTVYGANVLTF
CDR3 DNA: TGCGCCAGCAGCCAGCCTCAGACAGTCTACGGGGCCAACGTCCTGACTTTC

V gene: TRBV5-4
D gene: NA
J gene: TRBJ2-7
clone size: NA
CDR3 protein: CASSKGQLYEQYF
CDR3 DNA: TGTGCCAGCAGCAAAGGACAGTTATACGAGCAGTACTTC

V gene: TRBV1
D gene: NA
J gene: TRBJ2-1
clone size: NA
CDR3 protein: CTSRAGPEQFF
CDR3 DNA: TGCACCAGCAGAGCGGGGCCTGAGCAGTTCTTC

V gene: TRBV4-1
D gene: TRBD1
J gene: TRBJ1-2
clone size: NA
CDR3 protein: CASSHAPLGQGAAGYTF
CDR3 DNA: TGCGCCAGCAGCCACGCACCTTTGGGACAGGGAGCCGCCGGCTACACCTTC

V gene: TRBV7-2
D gene: NA
J gene: TRBJ1-1
clone size: NA
CDR3 protein: CASSAIQGNTEAFF
CDR3 DNA: TGTGCCAGCAGCGCCATCCAGGGTAACACTGAAGCTTTCTTT

V gene: TRBV7-2
D gene: NA
J gene: TRBJ2-7
clone size: NA
CDR3 protein: CASSRGRMLYEQYF
CDR3 DNA: TGTGCCAGCAGCCGCGGAAGGATGCTATACGAGCAGTACTTC

V gene: TRBV7-9
D gene: NA
J gene: TRBJ1-6
clone size: NA
CDR3 protein: CASSTQESSPLHF
CDR3 DNA: TGTGCCAGCAGCACGCAGGAGTCTTCACCCCTCCACTTT

V gene: TRBV11-2
D gene: TRBD2
J gene: TRBJ2-7
clone size: NA
CDR3 protein: CASSYRSSSGATAYEQYF
CDR3 DNA: TGTGCCAGCAGCTACCGATCCTCTAGCGGGGCGACAGCCTACGAGCAGTACTTC

V gene: TRBV20-1
D gene: NA
J gene: TRBJ1-5
clone size: NA
CDR3 protein: CSARDPSSHNQPQHF
CDR3 DNA: TGCAGTGCTAGAGATCCTAGCAGCCACAATCAGCCCCAGCATTTT

V gene: TRBV5-1
D gene: NA
J gene: TRBJ1-1
clone size: NA
CDR3 protein: CASSLALAGVNTEAFF
CDR3 DNA: TGCGCCAGCAGCTTGGCCTTGGCAGGGGTGAACACTGAAGCTTTCTTT

V gene: TRBV6-2/TRBV6-3
D gene: NA
J gene: TRBJ1-6
clone size: once
CDR3 protein: CASSYGSINSPLHF
CDR3 DNA: TGTGCCAGCAGTTACGGGTCGATTAATTCACCCCTCCACTTT

V gene: TRBV29-1
D gene: NA
J gene: TRBJ2-5
clone size: NA
CDR3 protein: CSVEDRLQETQYF
CDR3 DNA: TGCAGCGTTGAAGATAGGCTACAAGAGACCCAGTACTTC

V gene: TRBV6-5
D gene: NA
J gene: TRBJ2-2
clone size: NA
CDR3 protein: CASSWDILANTGELFF
CDR3 DNA: TGTGCCAGCAGTTGGGACATCCTTGCGAACACCGGGGAGCTGTTTTTT

V gene: TRBV9
D gene: NA
J gene: TRBJ2-1
clone size: NA
CDR3 protein: CASSAGATVDEQFF
CDR3 DNA: TGTGCCAGCAGCGCTGGAGCGACGGTCGATGAGCAGTTCTTC

V gene: TRBV6-6
D gene: NA
J gene: TRBJ1-2
clone size: NA
CDR3 protein: CASSAGEVGGYTF
CDR3 DNA: TGTGCCAGCTCAGCAGGGGAAGTCGGTGGCTACACCTTC

V gene: TRBV5-1
D gene: NA
J gene: TRBJ1-1
clone size: once
CDR3 protein: CASSAAGIFGEAFF
CDR3 DNA: TGCGCCAGCAGCGCCGCCGGGATCTTCGGTGAAGCTTTCTTT

V gene: TRBV5-4
D gene: TRBD1
J gene: TRBJ2-3
clone size: NA
CDR3 protein: CASSLKQGADTQYF
CDR3 DNA: TGTGCCAGCAGCTTGAAACAGGGGGCAGATACGCAGTATTTT

V gene: TRBV9
D gene: NA
J gene: TRBJ2-3
clone size: NA
CDR3 protein: CASSVTSGRSSTDTQYF
CDR3 DNA: TGTGCCAGCAGCGTAACCTCCGGACGGTCTAGCACAGATACGCAGTATTTT

V gene: TRBV11-3
D gene: NA
J gene: TRBJ2-5
clone size: NA
CDR3 protein: CASSLSVGGYQETQYF
CDR3 DNA: TGTGCCAGCAGCCTATCAGTTGGGGGGTACCAAGAGACCCAGTACTTC

V gene: TRBV3-1
D gene: NA
J gene: TRBJ1-2
clone size: NA
CDR3 protein: CASSHAGGGANYGYTF
CDR3 DNA: TGTGCCAGCAGTCACGCCGGGGGGGGAGCTAACTATGGCTACACCTTC

V gene: TRBV29-1
D gene: NA
J gene: TRBJ2-3
clone size: once
CDR3 protein: CSVGRPAGPDTQYF
CDR3 DNA: TGCAGCGTTGGACGCCCCGCCGGCCCAGATACGCAGTATTTT

V gene: TRBV29-1
D gene: NA
J gene: TRBJ2-5
clone size: NA
CDR3 protein: CSVEGYKYQETQYF
CDR3 DNA: TGCAGCGTTGAAGGCTACAAGTACCAAGAGACCCAGTACTTC

V gene: TRBV7-2
D gene: TRBD1
J gene: TRBJ2-7
clone size: few
CDR3 protein: CASSLETGNLEQYF
CDR3 DNA: TGTGCCAGCAGCTTAGAGACAGGGAATTTAGAGCAGTACTTC

V gene: TRBV12-3/TRBV12-4
D gene: NA
J gene: TRBJ1-2
clone size: NA
CDR3 protein: CASSSQGFGYTF
CDR3 DNA: TGTGCCAGCAGTTCCCAGGGATTTGGCTACACCTTC

V gene: TRBV29-1
D gene: TRBD1
J gene: TRBJ2-7
clone size: NA
CDR3 protein: CSVVSRGREQYF
CDR3 DNA: TGCAGCGTTGTTTCCAGGGGGCGGGAGCAGTACTTC

V gene: TRBV15
D gene: NA
J gene: TRBJ2-3
clone size: NA
CDR3 protein: CATSRSPGTQYF
CDR3 DNA: TGTGCCACCAGCAGATCTCCGGGCACGCAGTATTTT

V gene: TRBV4-1
D gene: NA
J gene: TRBJ2-4
clone size: NA
CDR3 protein: CASSHDGAGRAKNIQYF
CDR3 DNA: TGCGCCAGCAGCCACGATGGGGCAGGGAGGGCCAAAAACATTCAGTACTTC

V gene: TRBV12-3/TRBV12-4
D gene: TRBD1
J gene: TRBJ1-4
clone size: NA
CDR3 protein: CASSFWDRAEKLFF
CDR3 DNA: TGTGCCAGCAGTTTTTGGGACAGGGCTGAAAAACTGTTTTTT

V gene: TRBV2
D gene: NA
J gene: TRBJ2-1
clone size: NA
CDR3 protein: CASSVREAGSNEQFF
CDR3 DNA: TGTGCCAGCAGTGTCCGAGAGGCTGGATCCAATGAGCAGTTCTTC

V gene: TRBV5-1
D gene: NA
J gene: TRBJ2-3
clone size: NA
CDR3 protein: CASSPRGQGRDTQYF
CDR3 DNA: TGCGCCAGCAGCCCCCGTGGGCAGGGTCGAGATACGCAGTATTTT

V gene: TRBV20-1
D gene: TRBD1
J gene: TRBJ2-3
clone size: NA
CDR3 protein: CSAPTGGKDTQYF
CDR3 DNA: TGCAGTGCCCCGACAGGGGGTAAAGATACGCAGTATTTT

V gene: TRBV12-3/TRBV12-4
D gene: NA
J gene: TRBJ2-7
clone size: NA
CDR3 protein: CASSLGRATREQYF
CDR3 DNA: TGTGCCAGCAGTTTGGGCAGAGCTACTAGGGAGCAGTACTTC

V gene: TRBV3-1
D gene: NA
J gene: TRBJ2-1
clone size: NA
CDR3 protein: CASRFSGGEQFF
CDR3 DNA: TGTGCCAGCAGGTTCTCCGGGGGAGAGCAGTTCTTC

V gene: TRBV19
D gene: TRBD2
J gene: TRBJ2-7
clone size: NA
CDR3 protein: CASSRSGLNSYEQYF
CDR3 DNA: TGTGCCAGTAGTAGATCGGGACTAAACTCCTACGAGCAGTACTTC

V gene: TRBV6-6
D gene: TRBD1
J gene: TRBJ1-1
clone size: once
CDR3 protein: CATRTGQTEAFF
CDR3 DNA: TGTGCCACCAGGACAGGTCAAACTGAAGCTTTCTTT